These T cell receptor beta chains were read from a single sample in a study of T cell repertoires in cytomegalovirus infection. No antigen has been identified for these receptors. TCRdb called the reads again in MiXCR, with one record for every CDR3 protein. The data contain 110,000 to 150,000 distinct CDR3 sequences, over 25% of them singletons. The sample consisted of CD8+ T cells from cultured PBMCs, taken from culture after CMV antigen stimulation. Receptors were obtained from a human donor in good health (CMV status not recorded). Some clones in this sample may be carry-over from other donors' samples. The conserved cysteine and the conserved F or W are not part of the CDR3 here.

TRBV15	TRBJ2-1	ATSRDKGLARGNEQF
TRBV27	TRBJ1-2	ASSSLVGSAYGYT
TRBV13	TRBJ1-2	ASSIAAGGNYGYT
TRBV19	TRBJ2-5	ASSQQGWGTQY
TRBV7-8	TRBJ2-1	ASSPPGLSNEQF
TRBV19	TRBJ1-1	ASSIGGVNTEAF
TRBV7-8	TRBJ2-7	ASSHSDSPYEQY
TRBV7-2	TRBJ1-5	ASSLGGGWPQH
TRBV12-3/TRBV12-4	TRBJ2-2	ASSLSVLNTGELF
TRBV7-2	TRBJ2-1	ASSLGVGQGLSSYNEQF
TRBV15	TRBJ1-5	ATSTMGGSNQPQH
TRBV7-8	TRBJ2-5	ASSWEILVVETQY
TRBV6-5	TRBJ2-7	ASSYWARGVTSYEQY
TRBV11-1	TRBJ1-1	ASSLGGVEAF
TRBV7-3	TRBJ2-1	ASSLSGAINEQF
TRBV2	TRBJ1-1	ASSEPWTGQGAF
TRBV7-8	TRBJ1-5	ASSLVVTGHNQPQH
TRBV2	TRBJ2-5	ASSEMRDYQETQY
TRBV7-8	TRBJ1-6	ASSSSGTRNSPLH
TRBV5-6	TRBJ2-7	ASNGGGAYEQY
TRBV27	TRBJ2-3	ASSLALGGALDTQY
TRBV7-3	TRBJ2-3	ASSLASGGPADTQY
TRBV7-2	TRBJ1-1	ASNTNTEAF